These 27 T cell receptor beta chains were sequenced from one sample in a study of cytomegalovirus exposure and HLA in healthy donors. The PCR used 60 Vbeta and 13 Jbeta primers. The assay was immunoSEQ multiplex PCR, and TCRdb's table has in-frame clones only and misses some. The sample consists of roughly 90,000 clones, over 70% of them appearing once. Sequenced input: PBMCs. These receptors all come from a man aged 30 to 45 in good health and CMV-seropositive.

V usage is TRBV19 and J usage is TRBJ1-5; D perhaps matches TRBD1 (6 bases). There are 13 residues in the CDR3. The V gene lost 9 bases and the J gene lost 6 bases, with 15 bases spanning the gap. The V gene's germline CDR1 is LNHDA and CDR2 SQIVND (reference sequence). CDR3 bases: TGTGCCAGCCAGTGGGGGGGCGGTCAGCCCCAGCATTTT. Translated, it gives CASQWGGGQPQHF.

The J gene is TRBJ2-3, the V gene TRBV5-1; D perhaps matches TRBD1 (6 bases). Germline CDR1 is SGHRS and CDR2 is YFSETQ. The length of the CDR3 is 15 residues. Deletions cut 2 bases from V and 0 bases from J, with 10 bases between. The CDR3 reads CASSFLQGSTDTQYF. The CDR3 DNA is TGCGCCAGCAGCTTTTTACAGGGTAGCACAGATACGCAGTATTTT.

Of note for this clone: A read error may produce the germline difference seen at one junction end. This chain connects TRBV7-9 to TRBJ1-2, with TRBD1 as a possible D gene (6 bases). The CDR3 contains 13 residues. Germline V lookup: CDR1 SEHNR, CDR2 FQNEAQ (reference sequence). Here the CDR3 reads CASSIQGNNGYTF. CDR3 DNA sequence: TGTGCCAGCAGCATACAGGGTAACAATGGCTACACCTTC.

The gene calls are TRBV9 and TRBJ1-2; 8 bases map to TRBD1. CDR1 and CDR2 from the germline V gene are SGDLS and YYNGEE. V trimming: 5 bases; J trimming: 7 bases; junction bases outside the gene matches: 10. This CDR3 region has 14 residues. CDR3 protein: CASRQGAQKGGYTF. In DNA, the CDR3 is TGTGCCAGCAGGCAGGGGGCGCAAAAAGGTGGCTACACCTTC. The entire variable domain, with the rest obtained from reference TRBV9 and TRBJ1-2, is as follows: DSGVTQTPKHLITATGQRVTLRCSPRSGDLSVYWYQQSLDQGLQFLIQYYNGEERAKGNILERFSAQQFPDLHSELNLSSLELGDSALYFCASRQGAQKGGYTFGSGTRLTVV.

The CDR3 DNA reads as TGTGCCAGTGGACTGGATAGCTCCTACAATGAGCAGTTCTTC. It yields the protein CASGLDSSYNEQFF. The chain combines TRBV28 with TRBJ2-1, with a tentative D call TRBD2 (5 bases). The CDR3 sequence is 14 residues long. V was pared by 9 bases and J by 0 bases, with 12 bases between. The V gene's germline CDR1 is MDHEN and CDR2 SYDVKM.

The chain recombines TRBV30 with TRBJ2-3, with D possibly TRBD2 on 6 matching bases. The CDR3 sequence is 14 residues long. Germline CDR1 reads GTSNPN; CDR2 reads SVGIG (reference sequence). V was clipped by 3 bases and J by 4 bases, with 14 bases between them. CDR3 region: CAWRSSEPADTQYF. In DNA, the CDR3 is TGTGCCTGGAGGTCTAGCGAACCCGCAGATACGCAGTATTTT.

The V call is TRBV6-5, the J call TRBJ1-4, with 8 bases matching TRBD1. The CDR3 is made up of 15 amino acids. The junction had 9 bases not matched to a gene; V was cut back by 4 bases and J by 8 bases. CDR1 is MNHEY, CDR2 SVGAGI, per germline. CDR3 in DNA: TGTGCCAGCAGTTCCAGGGGGCTAAGAAACGAAAAACTGTTTTTT. It encodes CASSSRGLRNEKLFF.

This clone came up a few times. The genes are TRBV25-1 and TRBJ2-3; maybe TRBD2 (5 bases). Deletions cut 2 bases from V and 4 bases from J, with 13 bases between. The CDR3 loop spans 15 amino acids. CDR1 MGHDK and CDR2 SYGVNS come from the germline V gene. The CDR3 spells CASSERSGRSDTQYF. The CDR3 nucleotides are TGTGCCAGCAGTGAACGCAGCGGTCGATCAGATACGCAGTATTTT.

The chain carries TRBV29-1 and TRBJ2-1; possibly TRBD1 for D (6 bases). The CDR3 is 12 residues long. The V gene lost 4 bases and the J gene lost 9 bases, with 13 bases spanning the gap. CDR1 and CDR2 (germline): SQVTM, ANQGSEA. CDR3 DNA: TGCAGCGTTGCCAGGGGCCCAGGTGAGCAGTTCTTC. Its translation: CSVARGPGEQFF.

The chain is built from TRBV21-1 and TRBJ2-7; TRBD1, as called in the table, went unchecked against the DNA. TRBV21-1 is deemed a pseudogene. The CDR3 is made up of 16 amino acids. The CDR3 loop is CASSKALSGQRYEQYF. In nucleotides, the CDR3 is TGTGCCAGCAGCAAAGCGCTTTCAGGACAGAGATACGAGCAGTACTTC.

The rearrangement links TRBV27 to TRBJ1-5; D remains ambiguous. CDR1 and CDR2 (germline): MNHEY, SMNVEV (reference sequence). With 0 bases removed from V and 14 bases from J, the gap between germline ends came to 20 bases. This CDR3 has 15 residues. For the CDR3, the DNA is TGTGCCAGCAGTTTATCGGGTATCGGCCGGGAACCCAAGCATTTT. Its protein product is CASSLSGIGREPKHF.

The chain employs TRBV5-6 and TRBJ1-5; D gene ambiguous. The CDR3 spans 16 residues. V gave up 0 bases and J gave up 0 bases, with 10 bases separating them. CDR1 is SGHDT, CDR2 YYEEEE, per germline. The CDR3 nucleotides read TGTGCCAGCAGCTTGGCGGCAGGCTATAGCAATCAGCCCCAGCATTTT. It yields the protein CASSLAAGYSNQPQHF. The full variable domain, rest sourced from reference TRBV5-6 and TRBJ1-5, is DAGVTQSPTHLIKTRGQQVTLRCSPKSGHDTVSWYQQALGQGPQFIFQYYEEEERQRGNFPDRFSGHQFPNYSSELNVNALLLGDSALYLCASSLAAGYSNQPQHFGDGTRLSIL.

The rearrangement joins TRBV5-1 to TRBJ2-2, with D perhaps matching TRBD1 (6 bases). The CDR3 sequence is 16 residues long. Germline CDR1 is SGHRS and CDR2 is YFSETQ. V lost 2 bases and J lost 5, with 16 bases in between. This CDR3 reads CASSFQAMRGTGELFF. The DNA of the CDR3 is TGCGCCAGCAGCTTCCAGGCTATGAGGGGGACCGGGGAGCTGTTTTTT. Filled out from reference TRBV5-1 and TRBJ2-2, the complete variable domain reads KAGVTQTPRYLIKTRGQQVTLSCSPISGHRSVSWYQQTPGQGLQFLFEYFSETQRNKGNFPGRFSGRQFSNSRSEMNVSTLELGDSALYLCASSFQAMRGTGELFFGEGSRLTVL.

This clone has just a few counts. This chain connects TRBV7-9 to TRBJ1-5; D is undetermined. CDR3 length: 13 residues. Germline lookup yields CDR1 SEHNR and CDR2 FQNEAQ (reference sequence). Deletions cut 3 bases from V and 2 bases from J, with 5 bases between. The CDR3 loop is CASSFQGNQPQHF. The CDR3 DNA is TGTGCCAGCAGCTTCCAGGGCAATCAGCCCCAGCATTTT.

The rearrangement joins TRBV5-1 to TRBJ1-2; 7 bases fit TRBD1. The length of the CDR3 is 15 residues. The V and J ends lost 1 base and 4 bases, in that order; junction bases with no gene match: 7. Germline CDR1 and CDR2: SGHRS and YFSETQ. The CDR3 loop is CASSLHAQGSYGYTF. DNA of the CDR3: TGCGCCAGCAGCTTGCACGCACAGGGGAGCTATGGCTACACCTTC.

The V and J genes are TRBV12-5 and TRBJ1-1; D is ambiguous. The germline V gene has CDR1 LGHNT and CDR2 FRNRAP. The CDR3 has 13 residues. The V gene lost 5 bases and the J gene lost 4 bases, with 11 bases spanning the gap. CDR3 DNA sequence: TGTGCTAGTGGTCCTGACTCTGGCACTGAAGCTTTCTTT. Residues: CASGPDSGTEAFF.

This chain uses TRBV29-1 with TRBJ2-3; D gene uncertain. Trimming took off 2 bases at V and 6 bases at J, with 12 bases between the two ends. CDR3 length equals 13 residues. CDR1 SQVTM and CDR2 ANQGSEA come from the germline V gene. The CDR3 sequence: CSVEFRIGDTQYF. For the CDR3, the DNA is TGCAGCGTTGAATTCCGGATCGGGGATACGCAGTATTTT.

This clone showed up just a few times. The chain employs TRBV29-1 and TRBJ2-4, with a possible D match to TRBD2 (6 bases). The V end lost 4 bases, the J end lost 6 bases, and 16 bases lay between the germline ends. Germline CDR1 and CDR2: SQVTM and ANQGSEA. The CDR3 covers 14 residues. CDR3 coding DNA: TGCAGCGTTGGACTGATCGGAGCGGGAAACATTCAGTACTTC. It codes for CSVGLIGAGNIQYF.

The chain employs TRBV27 and TRBJ1-2; no reliable D call. Germline-derived CDR1 and CDR2 are MNHEY and SMNVEV (reference sequence). V was trimmed by 5 bases and J by 3 bases, leaving 16 bases between them. The CDR3 consists of 15 residues. Here the CDR3 reads CASSPGGRSYYGYTF. CDR3 DNA: TGTGCCAGCAGTCCGGGCGGGCGATCGTACTATGGCTACACCTTC.

This rearrangement joins TRBV4-1 to TRBJ2-3; 12 positions match TRBD2. The CDR3 is 21 residues long. The germline V gene has CDR1 MGHRA and CDR2 YSYEKL. With V trimmed by 3 bases and J by 0 bases, 16 bases remained unmatched. The CDR3 DNA follows: TGCGCCAGCAGCCACCCCGGACTAGCGGGGACACTAAACTCTAGCACAGATACGCAGTATTTT. Translation gives CASSHPGLAGTLNSSTDTQYF.

This clone was observed a handful of times. This chain links TRBV6-6 with TRBJ2-7; no definite D call. The CDR3 covers 14 residues. V was pared by 6 bases and J by 3 bases, with 15 bases between. Looked up from germline, CDR1 is MNHNY and CDR2 is SVGAGI (reference sequence). This CDR3 is CASRLSSVDYEQYF. CDR3 nucleotide sequence: TGTGCCAGCAGACTCTCAAGCGTGGACTACGAGCAGTACTTC.

The genes are TRBV5-4 and TRBJ2-7; 7 bases align to TRBD2. The CDR3 totals 15 residues. Per the germline V gene, CDR1 is SGHNT and CDR2 is YYREEE (reference sequence). V lost 0 bases, J lost 3 bases, and 6 bases stayed unmatched. The CDR3 DNA reads TGTGCCAGCAGCTTGGGTGGGCGGGAGATCTACGAGCAGTACTTC. This gives the protein CASSLGGREIYEQYF.

In its sample, this clone was seen a few times. The genes are TRBV19 and TRBJ1-5, with 7 bases lining up with TRBD1. Germline V gene data show CDR1 as LNHDA and CDR2 as SQIVND (reference sequence). This CDR3 spans 16 amino acids. V lost 4 bases and J lost 2; bases outside the gene matches: 8. CDR3 DNA sequence: TGTGCCAGTAGTACCACACAGGGGAAGGGCAATCAGCCCCAGCATTTT. As protein: CASSTTQGKGNQPQHF.

This rearrangement joins TRBV5-4 to TRBJ1-6; D perhaps matches TRBD1 (5 bases). The germline V gene encodes CDR1 SGHNT and CDR2 YYREEE (reference sequence). V lost 3 bases, J lost 8 bases, and 15 bases lay in between. There are 15 residues in the CDR3. CDR3 loop: CASSSGGVGDSPLHF. The DNA of the CDR3 is TGTGCCAGCAGCTCTGGGGGGGTCGGCGATTCACCCCTCCACTTT.

The chain carries TRBV5-1 and TRBJ2-5, with a tentative D call TRBD1 (5 bases). The CDR3 spans 13 residues. CDR1 and CDR2 (germline): SGHRS, YFSETQ. The V end was cut by 4 bases, the J end by 3 bases, with 10 bases between. The CDR3 loop reads CASSHGAEETQYF. The CDR3 coding sequence is TGCGCCAGCAGCCATGGGGCTGAAGAGACCCAGTACTTC.

This chain connects TRBV29-1 to TRBJ2-7; a weak D match, TRBD1 (6 bases). V lost 8 bases and J 1 base, leaving 12 bases between the germline ends. The CDR3 extends over 12 amino acids. Looked up from germline, CDR1 is SQVTM and CDR2 is ANQGSEA. This CDR3 reads CSWAGDSYEQYF. CDR3 bases: TGCAGCTGGGCAGGGGATTCCTACGAGCAGTACTTC.

This clone was counted a few times. The gene calls are TRBV7-8 and TRBJ1-4; no reliable D call. Trimming left V 4 bases short and J 0 bases short, with 15 bases between. The CDR3 runs 17 residues. Per germline, CDR1 SGHVS and CDR2 FQNEAQ. CDR3 in DNA: TGTGCCAGCAGCTCAACAGTCAAAGTACCAACTAATGAAAAACTGTTTTTT. This sequence encodes CASSSTVKVPTNEKLFF. The full variable domain, its missing parts supplied by reference TRBV7-8 and TRBJ1-4, is GAGVSQSPRYKVAKRGQDVALRCDPISGHVSLFWYQQALGQGPEFLTYFQNEAQLDKSGLPSDRFFAERPEGSVSTLKIQRTQQEDSAVYLCASSSTVKVPTNEKLFFGSGTQLSVL.